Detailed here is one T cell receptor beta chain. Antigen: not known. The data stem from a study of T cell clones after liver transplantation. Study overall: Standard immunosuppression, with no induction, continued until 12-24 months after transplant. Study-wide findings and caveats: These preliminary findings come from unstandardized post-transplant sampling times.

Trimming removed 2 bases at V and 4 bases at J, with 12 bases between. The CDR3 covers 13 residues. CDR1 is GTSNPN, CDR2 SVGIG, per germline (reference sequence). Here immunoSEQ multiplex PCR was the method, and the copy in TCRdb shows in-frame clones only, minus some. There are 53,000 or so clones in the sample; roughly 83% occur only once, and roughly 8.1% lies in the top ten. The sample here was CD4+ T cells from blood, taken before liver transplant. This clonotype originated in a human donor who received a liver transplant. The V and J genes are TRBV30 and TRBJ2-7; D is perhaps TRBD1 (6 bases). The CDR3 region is CAWSLNRDYEQYF. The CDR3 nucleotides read TGTGCCTGGAGTCTTAACAGGGATTACGAGCAGTACTTC.